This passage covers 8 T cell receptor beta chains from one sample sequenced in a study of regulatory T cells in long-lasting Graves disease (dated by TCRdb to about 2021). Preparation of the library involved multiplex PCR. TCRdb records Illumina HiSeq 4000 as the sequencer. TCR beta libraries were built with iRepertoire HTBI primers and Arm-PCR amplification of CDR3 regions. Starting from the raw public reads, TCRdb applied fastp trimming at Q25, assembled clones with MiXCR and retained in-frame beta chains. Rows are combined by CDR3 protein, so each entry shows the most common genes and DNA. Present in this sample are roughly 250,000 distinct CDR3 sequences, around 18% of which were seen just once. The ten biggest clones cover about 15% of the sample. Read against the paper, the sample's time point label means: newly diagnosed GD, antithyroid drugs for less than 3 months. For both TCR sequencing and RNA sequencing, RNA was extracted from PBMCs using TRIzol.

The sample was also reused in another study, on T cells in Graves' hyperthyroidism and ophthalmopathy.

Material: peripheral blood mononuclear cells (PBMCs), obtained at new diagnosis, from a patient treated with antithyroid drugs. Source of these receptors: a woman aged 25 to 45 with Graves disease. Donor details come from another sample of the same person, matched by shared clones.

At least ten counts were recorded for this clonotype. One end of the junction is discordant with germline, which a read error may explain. CDR3 region: CASSFDGQGAEAFF. The CDR3 DNA sequence: TGCGCCAGCAGCTTTGACGGACAGGGGGCTGAAGCTTTCTTT. The chain carries TRBV5-5 and TRBJ1-1; 10 nucleotides match TRBD1. Germline V gives CDR1 SGHKS, CDR2 YYEKEE (reference sequence). There are 14 residues in the CDR3. Combining the CDR3 with reference TRBV5-5 and TRBJ1-1 gives the whole variable domain DAGVTQSPTHLIKTRGQQVTLRCSPISGHKSVSWYQQVLGQGPQFIFQYYEKEERGRGNFPDRFSARQFPNYSSELNVNALLLGDSALYLCASSFDGQGAEAFFGQGTRLTVV.

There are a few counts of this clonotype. CDR3 nucleotides: TGCAGCGTTCCGCCTTCCTACGAGCAGTACTTC. Translation gives CSVPPSYEQYF. The J gene is TRBJ2-7, the V gene TRBV29-1; D gene unclear. CDR3 size: 11 residues. Between the trimmed V and J ends, which lost 5 bases and 1 base, there was a span of 6 bases. CDR1 is SQVTM and CDR2 is ANQGSEA in the germline V gene.

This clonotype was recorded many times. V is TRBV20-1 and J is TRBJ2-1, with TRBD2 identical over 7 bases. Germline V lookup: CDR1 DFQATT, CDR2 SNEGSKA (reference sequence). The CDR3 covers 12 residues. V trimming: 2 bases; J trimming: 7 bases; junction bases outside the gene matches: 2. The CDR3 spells CSARREVNEQFF. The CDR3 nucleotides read TGCAGTGCTAGACGGGAGGTTAATGAGCAGTTCTTC.

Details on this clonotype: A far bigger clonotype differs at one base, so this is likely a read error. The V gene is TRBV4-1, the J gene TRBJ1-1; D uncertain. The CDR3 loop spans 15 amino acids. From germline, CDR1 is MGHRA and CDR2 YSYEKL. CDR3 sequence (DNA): TGTGCCAGCAGCTTGGCCCCAGGTGAGGACACTGAAGCTTTCTTT. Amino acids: CASSLAPGEDTEAFF.

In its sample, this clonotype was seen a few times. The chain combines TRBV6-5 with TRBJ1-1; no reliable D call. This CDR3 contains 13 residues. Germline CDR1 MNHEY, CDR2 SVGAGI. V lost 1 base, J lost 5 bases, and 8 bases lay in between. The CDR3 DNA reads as TGTGCCAGCAGTTACTACATGGGGACTGAAGCTTTCTTT. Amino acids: CASSYYMGTEAFF.

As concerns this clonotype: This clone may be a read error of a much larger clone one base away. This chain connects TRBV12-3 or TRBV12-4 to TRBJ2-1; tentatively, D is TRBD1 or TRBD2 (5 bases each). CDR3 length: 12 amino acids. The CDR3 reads CASSFEGNEQLF. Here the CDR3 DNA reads TGTGCCAGCAGTTTTGAGGGGAATGAGCAGCTCTTC.

CDR3 in DNA: TGTGCCAGCAGTCGTCTAGCGGCCGACAATGAGCAGTTCTTC. Protein product: CASSRLAADNEQFF. The chain couples TRBV6-1 to TRBJ2-1, with 7 bases matching TRBD2. Germline CDR1 and CDR2: MNHNS and SASEGT. The J segment lost 5 bases and the V segment lost 5 bases, leaving 6 bases of the junction unmatched. This CDR3 has 14 residues.

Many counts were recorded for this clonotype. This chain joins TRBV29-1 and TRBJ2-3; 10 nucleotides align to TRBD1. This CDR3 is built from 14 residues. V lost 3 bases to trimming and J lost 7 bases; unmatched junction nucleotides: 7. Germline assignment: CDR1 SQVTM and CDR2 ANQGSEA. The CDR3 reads CSVDRDRGVYTQYF. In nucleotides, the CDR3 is TGCAGCGTTGATAGGGACAGGGGAGTTTATACGCAGTATTTT.